A single T cell receptor (beta chain) is shown here with its context. One junction end disagrees with the germline gene, perhaps due to a read error. One entry per CDR3 protein, called by TCRdb with MiXCR from the PCR reads. The top ten clones hold about half of a sample with about 25,000 distinct CDR3 sequences, about 50% of them seen once. This CDR3 has 16 residues. The germline V gene encodes CDR1 SSHAT and CDR2 FNYEAQ (reference sequence). The sample comes from a study of CD4 and CD8 cells across lung adenocarcinoma regions. The TCR sequence derives from a male donor with lung adenocarcinoma. The CD4 and CD8 labels of this study may be unreliable. The sequenced material came from CD8+ T cells from the center of a lung tumor. The genes are TRBV7-7 and TRBJ2-5; 13 positions agree with TRBD2. The CDR3 sequence: CASSSALAGGRETQYF. The CDR3 bases are TGTGCTAGCAGCTCCGCACTAGCGGGAGGGAGGGAGACCCAGTACTTC. Based on the CDR3 plus reference TRBV7-7 and TRBJ2-5, the full variable domain is GAGVSQSPRYKVTKRGQDVTLRCDPISSHATLYWYQQALGQGPEFLTYFNYEAQPDKSGLPSDRFSAERPEGSISTLTIQRTEQRDSAMYRCASSSALAGGRETQYFGPGTRLLVL.